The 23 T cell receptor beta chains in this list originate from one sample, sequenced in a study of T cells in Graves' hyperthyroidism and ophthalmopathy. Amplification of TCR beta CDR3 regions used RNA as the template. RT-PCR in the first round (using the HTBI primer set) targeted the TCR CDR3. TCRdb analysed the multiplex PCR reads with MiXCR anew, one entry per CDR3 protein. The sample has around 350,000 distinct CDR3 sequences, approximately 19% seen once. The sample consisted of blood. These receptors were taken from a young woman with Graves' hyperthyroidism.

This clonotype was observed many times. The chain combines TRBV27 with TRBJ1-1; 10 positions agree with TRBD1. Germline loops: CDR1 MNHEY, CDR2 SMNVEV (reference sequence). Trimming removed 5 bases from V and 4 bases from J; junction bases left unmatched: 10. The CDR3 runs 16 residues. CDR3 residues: CASSPIGTGVGTEAFF. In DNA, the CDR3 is TGTGCCAGCAGTCCCATCGGGACAGGGGTTGGCACTGAAGCTTTCTTT.

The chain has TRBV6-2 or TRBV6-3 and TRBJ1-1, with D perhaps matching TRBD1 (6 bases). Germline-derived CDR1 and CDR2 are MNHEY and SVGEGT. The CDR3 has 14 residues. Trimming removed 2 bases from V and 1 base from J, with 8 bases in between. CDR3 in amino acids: CASSYLTGNTEAFF. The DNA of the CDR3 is TGTGCCAGCAGTTACCTGACAGGGAACACTGAAGCTTTCTTT.

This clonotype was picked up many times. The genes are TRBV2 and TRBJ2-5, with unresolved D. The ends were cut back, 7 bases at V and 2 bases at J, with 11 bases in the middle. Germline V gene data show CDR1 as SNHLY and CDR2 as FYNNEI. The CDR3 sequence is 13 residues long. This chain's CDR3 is CASTETGQETQYF. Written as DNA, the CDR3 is TGTGCCAGCACGGAAACCGGTCAAGAGACCCAGTACTTC.

This CDR3 is CATRGTGFTSNQPQHF. DNA of the CDR3: TGTGCCACGAGGGGGACAGGGTTTACTAGCAATCAGCCCCAGCATTTT. The rearrangement uses TRBV24-1 and TRBJ1-5; TRBD1 matches 9 bases. This CDR3 is built from 16 residues. The ends lost 10 bases at V and 0 bases at J; junction bases unmatched: 9. CDR1 is KGHDR, CDR2 SFDVKD, per germline.

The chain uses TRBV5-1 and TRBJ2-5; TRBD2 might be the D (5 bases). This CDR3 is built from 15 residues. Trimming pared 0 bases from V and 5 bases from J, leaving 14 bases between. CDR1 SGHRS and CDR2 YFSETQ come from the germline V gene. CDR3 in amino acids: CASSLGPGSGETQYF. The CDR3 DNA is TGCGCCAGCAGCTTGGGACCGGGGAGTGGGGAGACCCAGTACTTC.

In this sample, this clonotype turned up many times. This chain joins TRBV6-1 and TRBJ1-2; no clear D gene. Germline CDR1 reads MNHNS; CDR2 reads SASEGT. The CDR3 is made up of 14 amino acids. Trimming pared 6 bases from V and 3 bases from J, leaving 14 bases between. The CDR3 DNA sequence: TGTGCCAGCAGGATGGGTCCTTTTTACTATGGCTACACCTTC. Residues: CASRMGPFYYGYTF.

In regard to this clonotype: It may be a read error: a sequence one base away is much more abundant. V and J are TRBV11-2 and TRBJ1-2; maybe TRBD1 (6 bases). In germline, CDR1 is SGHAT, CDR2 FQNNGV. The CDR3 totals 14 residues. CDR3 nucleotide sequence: TGTGCCAGCAGCTTCCTCAGGGGAAGTCGAGGCTACATCTTC. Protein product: CASSFLRGSRGYIF. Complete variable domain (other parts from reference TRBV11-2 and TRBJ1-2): EAGVAQSPRYKIIEKRQSVAFWCNPISGHATLYWYQQILGQGPKLLIQFQNNGVVDDSQLPKDRFSAERLKGVDSTLKIQPAKLEDSAVYLCASSFLRGSRGYIFGSGTRLTVV.

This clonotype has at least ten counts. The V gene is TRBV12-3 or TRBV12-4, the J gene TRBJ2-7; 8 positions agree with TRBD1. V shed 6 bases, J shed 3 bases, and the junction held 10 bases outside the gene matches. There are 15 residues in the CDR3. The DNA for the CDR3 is TGTGCCAGCAGCTCTAGACCAGGGGGCTACTACGAGCAGTACTTC. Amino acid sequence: CASSSRPGGYYEQYF.

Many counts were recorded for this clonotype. The CDR3 sequence: CATSDAGTGGNTEAFF. CDR3 nucleotides: TGTGCCACCAGTGATGCCGGGACAGGGGGCAACACTGAAGCTTTCTTT. This chain joins TRBV24-1 and TRBJ1-1, with 12 bases matching TRBD1. CDR1 is KGHDR, CDR2 SFDVKD, per germline. After removal of 3 bases from V and 2 bases from J, the junction contained 3 bases not matched to a gene. The length of the CDR3 is 16 residues.

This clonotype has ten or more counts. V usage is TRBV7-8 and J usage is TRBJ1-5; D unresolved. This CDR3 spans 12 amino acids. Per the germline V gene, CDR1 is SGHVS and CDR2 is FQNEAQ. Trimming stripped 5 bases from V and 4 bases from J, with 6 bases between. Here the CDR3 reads CASSNRNQPQHF. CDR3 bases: TGTGCCAGCAGCAACCGTAATCAGCCCCAGCATTTT.

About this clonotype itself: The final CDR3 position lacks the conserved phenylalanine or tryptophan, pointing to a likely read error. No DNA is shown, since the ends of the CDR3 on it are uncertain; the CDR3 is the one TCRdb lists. The CDR3 region is CASGQRNSNQPQRV. The V gene is TRBV12-3 or TRBV12-4, the J gene TRBJ1-5; the DNA was not used to check the table's D call, TRBD1. The CDR3 contains 14 residues when both ends are counted.

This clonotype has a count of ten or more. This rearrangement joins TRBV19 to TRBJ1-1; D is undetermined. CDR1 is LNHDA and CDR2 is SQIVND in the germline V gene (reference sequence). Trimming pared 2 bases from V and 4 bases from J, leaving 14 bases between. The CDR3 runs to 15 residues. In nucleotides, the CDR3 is TGTGCCAGTAGTATATCGTCGGGATGGAGCACTGAAGCTTTCTTT. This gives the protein CASSISSGWSTEAFF. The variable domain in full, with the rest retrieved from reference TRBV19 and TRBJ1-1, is DGGITQSPKYLFRKEGQNVTLSCEQNLNHDAMYWYRQDPGQGLRLIYYSQIVNDFQKGDIAEGYSVSREKKESFPLTVTSAQKNPTAFYLCASSISSGWSTEAFFGQGTRLTVV.

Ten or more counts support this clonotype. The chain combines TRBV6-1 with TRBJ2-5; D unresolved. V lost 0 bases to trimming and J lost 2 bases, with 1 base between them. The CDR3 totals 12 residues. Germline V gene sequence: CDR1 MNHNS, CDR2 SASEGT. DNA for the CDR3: TGTGCCAGCAGTGAAGCTCAAGAGACCCAGTACTTC. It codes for CASSEAQETQYF.

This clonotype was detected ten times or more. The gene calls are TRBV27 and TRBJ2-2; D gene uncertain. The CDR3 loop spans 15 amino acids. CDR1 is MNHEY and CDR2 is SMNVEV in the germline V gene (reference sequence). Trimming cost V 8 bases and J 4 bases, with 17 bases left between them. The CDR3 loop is CASSGPRSLTGELFF. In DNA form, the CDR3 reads TGTGCCAGCTCTGGCCCCCGGTCTCTCACCGGGGAGCTGTTTTTT.

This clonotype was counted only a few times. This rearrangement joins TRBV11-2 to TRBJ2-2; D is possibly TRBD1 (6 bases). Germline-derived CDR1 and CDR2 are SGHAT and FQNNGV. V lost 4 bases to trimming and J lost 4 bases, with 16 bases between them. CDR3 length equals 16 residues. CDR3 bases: TGTGCCAGCAGCTCCTACAGGGTTATAGGCACCGGGGAGCTGTTTTTT. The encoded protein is CASSSYRVIGTGELFF.

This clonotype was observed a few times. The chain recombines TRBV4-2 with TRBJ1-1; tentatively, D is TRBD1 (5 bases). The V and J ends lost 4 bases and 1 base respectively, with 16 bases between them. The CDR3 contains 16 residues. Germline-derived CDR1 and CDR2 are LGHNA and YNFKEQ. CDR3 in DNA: TGTGCCAGCAGCCCCCGGTGGGGGGGGTCGAACACTGAAGCTTTCTTT. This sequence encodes CASSPRWGGSNTEAFF.

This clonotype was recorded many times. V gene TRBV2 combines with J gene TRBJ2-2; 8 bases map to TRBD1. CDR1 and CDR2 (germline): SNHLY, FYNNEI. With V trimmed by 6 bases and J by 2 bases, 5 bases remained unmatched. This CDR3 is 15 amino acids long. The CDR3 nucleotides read TGTGCCAGCAGAACGGACAGGGTTAACACCGGGGAGCTGTTTTTT. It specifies CASRTDRVNTGELFF.

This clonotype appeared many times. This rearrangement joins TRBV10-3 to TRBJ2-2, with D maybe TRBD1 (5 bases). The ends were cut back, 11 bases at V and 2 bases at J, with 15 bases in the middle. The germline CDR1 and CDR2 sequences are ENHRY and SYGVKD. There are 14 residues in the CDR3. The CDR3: CAVRAGINTGELFF. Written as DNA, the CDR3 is TGTGCCGTTCGGGCAGGGATTAACACCGGGGAGCTGTTTTTT.

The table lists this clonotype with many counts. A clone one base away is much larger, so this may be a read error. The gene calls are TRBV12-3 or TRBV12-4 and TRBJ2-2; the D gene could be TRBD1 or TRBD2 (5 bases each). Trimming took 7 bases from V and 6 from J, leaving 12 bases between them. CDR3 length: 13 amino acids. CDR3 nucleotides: TGTGCCAGCAACCGGGACCGGGCCGGGGAGCTGTTTTTT. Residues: CASNRDRAGELFF.

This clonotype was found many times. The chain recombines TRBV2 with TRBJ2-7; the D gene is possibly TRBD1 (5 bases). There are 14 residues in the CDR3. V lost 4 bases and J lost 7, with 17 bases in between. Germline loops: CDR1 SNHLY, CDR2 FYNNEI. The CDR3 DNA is TGTGCCAGCAGTGCATCGGAAGGGGCGCGGGAGCAGTACTTC. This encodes CASSASEGAREQYF.

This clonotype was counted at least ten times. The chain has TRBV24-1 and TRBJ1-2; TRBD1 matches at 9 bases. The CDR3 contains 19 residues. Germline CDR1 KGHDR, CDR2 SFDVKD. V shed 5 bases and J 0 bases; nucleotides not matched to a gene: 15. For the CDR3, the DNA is TGTGCCACCAGTGCCGTGGGGGTCGGGACAGGGAGCCCTAACTATGGCTACACCTTC. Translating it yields CATSAVGVGTGSPNYGYTF.

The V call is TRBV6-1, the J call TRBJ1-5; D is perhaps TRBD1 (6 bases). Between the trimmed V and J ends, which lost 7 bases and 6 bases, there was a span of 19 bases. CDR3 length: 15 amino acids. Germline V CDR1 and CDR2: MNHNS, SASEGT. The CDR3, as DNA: TGTGCCAGCAAAGCTCTTACGGGGGGCGTTCAGCCCCAGCATTTT. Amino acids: CASKALTGGVQPQHF.

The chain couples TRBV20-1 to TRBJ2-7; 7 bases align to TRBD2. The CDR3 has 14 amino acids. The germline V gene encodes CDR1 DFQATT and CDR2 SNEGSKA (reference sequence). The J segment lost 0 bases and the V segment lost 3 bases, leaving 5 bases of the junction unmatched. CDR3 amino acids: CSARAGTTSYEQYF. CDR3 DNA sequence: TGCAGTGCTAGGGCCGGGACTACCTCCTACGAGCAGTACTTC.